Listed below are T cell receptor beta chains from one sample, sequenced in a study of blood T cell repertoires in COVID-19. The protocol was immunoSEQ multiplex PCR, while the TCRdb copy is restricted to in-frame clones and leaves out a portion. Here the sample spans roughly 85,000 clones, roughly 85% being singletons. The source material was peripheral blood. These receptors all come from a man aged 50 to 60 with active or convalescent COVID-19. The CDR3 runs from the conserved cysteine through the conserved F or W. Each record gives: CDR3 DNA, CDR3 protein, V gene, J gene, D gene, clone size. The D gene is left open where the match is weak. Rows give clone size only sometimes, using once, few, many, or a class for an expanded clone.

DNA: TGTGCCAGCAGCAGCCCTTACAAGGCTGGGCTTAATGAAAAACTGTTTTTT
CDR3: CASSSPYKAGLNEKLFF
V: TRBV21-1
J: TRBJ1-4
D: NA
size: NA

DNA: TGCAGCGATCAGGGGGCGGTCGGAGAGACCCAGTACTTC
CDR3: CSDQGAVGETQYF
V: TRBV29-1
J: TRBJ2-5
D: TRBD1
size: NA

DNA: TGTGCCACCAGATCAACGGGGGAGGAAAATGGCTACACCTTC
CDR3: CATRSTGEENGYTF
V: TRBV24-1
J: TRBJ1-2
D: NA
size: NA

DNA: TGTGCCAGCAGCTCGCAGACAGGGACTAACACTGAAGCTTTCTTT
CDR3: CASSSQTGTNTEAFF
V: TRBV5-4
J: TRBJ1-1
D: TRBD1
size: NA

DNA: TGTGCCAGCAGTGAACCGTCGGGCTATGGCTACACCTTC
CDR3: CASSEPSGYGYTF
V: TRBV2
J: TRBJ1-2
D: NA
size: few

DNA: TGTGCCAGCCGAATATCAGGGCCCTCCTACGAGCAGTACTTC
CDR3: CASRISGPSYEQYF
V: TRBV6-5
J: TRBJ2-7
D: NA
size: NA

DNA: TGTGCCATCACAAAGGGACAGGCCAACACTGAAGCTTTCTTT
CDR3: CAITKGQANTEAFF
V: TRBV10-3
J: TRBJ1-1
D: TRBD1
size: NA

DNA: TGCGCCAGCAGCTTGTGGGGAGCCCAGCGGTCATTGCCAGATACGCAGTATTTT
CDR3: CASSLWGAQRSLPDTQYF
V: TRBV5-1
J: TRBJ2-3
D: NA
size: once

DNA: TGTGCCAGCAGCTTGATGGATAGACTAGCGGATAAAGAGACCCAGTACTTC
CDR3: CASSLMDRLADKETQYF
V: TRBV5-6
J: TRBJ2-5
D: TRBD2
size: NA

DNA: TGCGCCAGCAGGATGGGGGGCCAAGAGACCCAGTACTTC
CDR3: CASRMGGQETQYF
V: TRBV5-1
J: TRBJ2-5
D: NA
size: once

DNA: TGTGCCAGCAGTTACGTTGGGACAGGGAACACTGAAGCTTTCTTT
CDR3: CASSYVGTGNTEAFF
V: TRBV6-6
J: TRBJ1-1
D: TRBD1
size: NA

DNA: TGTGCTAGTGGTTTGACAGGGGGATATGGCTACACCTTC
CDR3: CASGLTGGYGYTF
V: TRBV12-5
J: TRBJ1-2
D: TRBD1
size: NA

DNA: TGTGCCAGCAGTTACTCGTTTCAGGGAAGGACTGAAGCTTTCTTT
CDR3: CASSYSFQGRTEAFF
V: TRBV6-5
J: TRBJ1-1
D: NA
size: NA

DNA: TGTGCCAGCAGTTCGCAGGGATTCCGGGATTCACCCCTCCACTTT
CDR3: CASSSQGFRDSPLHF
V: TRBV5-5
J: TRBJ1-6
D: NA
size: NA

DNA: TGTGCCAGCAGCCCGACCGTGCCTTCAGGGGAAAAACTGTTTTTT
CDR3: CASSPTVPSGEKLFF
V: TRBV4-2
J: TRBJ1-4
D: NA
size: NA

DNA: TGTGCCATCAGTGAAGGGGGAATATATGAAAAACTGTTTTTT
CDR3: CAISEGGIYEKLFF
V: TRBV10-3
J: TRBJ1-4
D: NA
size: NA

DNA: TGTGCCAGTAGTAGCCCCGGACTAGCGAGTCAAGGCAACGAGCAGTACTTC
CDR3: CASSSPGLASQGNEQYF
V: TRBV19
J: TRBJ2-7
D: TRBD2
size: NA

DNA: TGTGCCAGCAGGACCCAACCGGGACAGGCTGTTTCAGCTTTCTTT
CDR3: CASRTQPGQAVSAFF
V: TRBV28
J: TRBJ1-1
D: TRBD1
size: NA

DNA: TGTGCCAGCAGCCAAGCTAGGGGGAGATCCTACGAGCAGTACTTC
CDR3: CASSQARGRSYEQYF
V: TRBV3-1/TRBV3-2
J: TRBJ2-7
D: NA
size: NA

DNA: TGTGCCAGTAGTTCTTCAAGACAGGCTAGCAATCAGCCCCAGCATTTT
CDR3: CASSSSRQASNQPQHF
V: TRBV19
J: TRBJ1-5
D: NA
size: NA

DNA: TGTGCCAGCAGCTTAGATCTCGAGCCGCAGCAGTACTTC
CDR3: CASSLDLEPQQYF
V: TRBV11-2
J: TRBJ2-7
D: NA
size: NA

DNA: TGTGCCAGCAGCCAAGATAGGAGGGGAGGCTACGAGCAGTACTTC
CDR3: CASSQDRRGGYEQYF
V: TRBV3-1/TRBV3-2
J: TRBJ2-7
D: NA
size: NA

DNA: TGTGCCAGCAGCGCCACAGGATTCTCTGGGGCCAACGTCCTGACTTTC
CDR3: CASSATGFSGANVLTF
V: TRBV7-2
J: TRBJ2-6
D: NA
size: NA

DNA: TGTGCCAGCAGCTGGGGGGGGCCGCGGGAGGCCTACAATGAGCAGTTCTTC
CDR3: CASSWGGPREAYNEQFF
V: TRBV5-4
J: TRBJ2-1
D: TRBD2
size: NA

DNA: TGTGCCAGTAGTGGGACAGGGCGAAATCAGCCCCAGCATTTT
CDR3: CASSGTGRNQPQHF
V: TRBV19
J: TRBJ1-5
D: TRBD1
size: NA

DNA: TGCAGCGTTGCCGGGACTAGCTACACAGATACGCAGTATTTT
CDR3: CSVAGTSYTDTQYF
V: TRBV29-1
J: TRBJ2-3
D: TRBD2
size: once

DNA: TGTGCCACCAGCGCACTAGCGGGGGGGCGCGGCGAGACCCAGTACTTC
CDR3: CATSALAGGRGETQYF
V: TRBV24-1
J: TRBJ2-5
D: TRBD2
size: NA

DNA: TGTGCCAGCAGCCAAGTAGCGGGAGGGGCCACCGGGGAGCTGTTTTTT
CDR3: CASSQVAGGATGELFF
V: TRBV14
J: TRBJ2-2
D: TRBD2
size: few

DNA: TGTGCCAGCAGTGGAGCGGGCTCCTACAATGAGCAGTTCTTC
CDR3: CASSGAGSYNEQFF
V: TRBV9
J: TRBJ2-1
D: NA
size: NA

DNA: TGTGCCAGTAGTACCCGTGGCGGGACAGGGTTCCCCGGGGAGCTGTTTTTT
CDR3: CASSTRGGTGFPGELFF
V: TRBV19
J: TRBJ2-2
D: TRBD1
size: NA

DNA: TGTGCCAGTAGTGAGTCGGAGCTGATTAATCAGCCCCAGCATTTT
CDR3: CASSESELINQPQHF
V: TRBV19
J: TRBJ1-5
D: NA
size: NA

DNA: TGTGCCAGCAGTGACCAAAAGAGGACGGGGAGCAATCAGCCCCAGCATTTT
CDR3: CASSDQKRTGSNQPQHF
V: TRBV27
J: TRBJ1-5
D: NA
size: NA

DNA: TGTGCCAGCAGCCGTTCCGACTGGGGCTACACCTTC
CDR3: CASSRSDWGYTF
V: TRBV7-9
J: TRBJ1-2
D: NA
size: NA

DNA: TGTGCCAGCAGCTTAGCTCGAGCGGGGGGCTTCTCCTACGAGCAGTACTTC
CDR3: CASSLARAGGFSYEQYF
V: TRBV7-2
J: TRBJ2-7
D: TRBD2
size: NA

DNA: TGTGCCAGCAGCGTCCACGCAGGGCTGTCTGAAGCTTTCTTT
CDR3: CASSVHAGLSEAFF
V: TRBV7-2
J: TRBJ1-1
D: NA
size: NA

DNA: TGTGCCAGCAGTGATGGCGGGGGCGGTACGCAGTATTTT
CDR3: CASSDGGGGTQYF
V: TRBV2
J: TRBJ2-3
D: NA
size: NA

DNA: TGTGCCTGGAGTGTTCCCAGGGGCACCTACAATGAGCAGTTCTTC
CDR3: CAWSVPRGTYNEQFF
V: TRBV30
J: TRBJ2-1
D: NA
size: NA

DNA: TGTGCCACTCCGACAGGGGGCATAAAGAACTATGGCTACACCTTC
CDR3: CATPTGGIKNYGYTF
V: TRBV15
J: TRBJ1-2
D: TRBD1
size: once

DNA: TGTGCCAGCAGCTCTTTACAGGGGGCTGGTGGCTACACCTTC
CDR3: CASSSLQGAGGYTF
V: TRBV7-9
J: TRBJ1-2
D: TRBD1
size: few

DNA: TGTGCCAGCAGTGGCCCAGGGAAGAATTCACCCCTCCACTTT
CDR3: CASSGPGKNSPLHF
V: TRBV2
J: TRBJ1-6
D: NA
size: NA

DNA: TGTGCCAGCAGCCCACGACAGCTTATAGGAAACACCATATATTTT
CDR3: CASSPRQLIGNTIYF
V: TRBV28
J: TRBJ1-3
D: NA
size: NA

DNA: TGTGCCAGTACCCCAGGGCCTTCTAATGAAAAACTGTTTTTT
CDR3: CASTPGPSNEKLFF
V: TRBV19
J: TRBJ1-4
D: NA
size: NA

DNA: TGTGCCAGCAGCTTGGCAACCGGGACAGGGCTTCCAGATACGCAGTATTTT
CDR3: CASSLATGTGLPDTQYF
V: TRBV5-4
J: TRBJ2-3
D: TRBD1
size: NA

DNA: TGTGCCTGGAGTGGATCAGGTTCCATTAGCACAGATACGCAGTATTTT
CDR3: CAWSGSGSISTDTQYF
V: TRBV30
J: TRBJ2-3
D: NA
size: NA

DNA: TGTGCCACCAGCGAACGACAGGGCCTGAACTATGGCTACACCTTC
CDR3: CATSERQGLNYGYTF
V: TRBV24-1
J: TRBJ1-2
D: TRBD1
size: NA

DNA: TGCGCCAGCAGCTTGGTTGGGGCAAGCGGCTACACCTTC
CDR3: CASSLVGASGYTF
V: TRBV5-1
J: TRBJ1-2
D: NA
size: NA

DNA: TGCAGCGTTGATTTTTTAGCGGGAGGACGCAATGAGCAGTTCTTC
CDR3: CSVDFLAGGRNEQFF
V: TRBV29-1
J: TRBJ2-1
D: TRBD2
size: NA

DNA: TGTGCCTGGAGCGCGGGACAGGGGGACACTGAAGCTTTCTTT
CDR3: CAWSAGQGDTEAFF
V: TRBV30
J: TRBJ1-1
D: TRBD1
size: NA

DNA: TGTGCCAGCAGCCAACTTACGACAGACTACGAGCAGTACTTC
CDR3: CASSQLTTDYEQYF
V: TRBV6-5
J: TRBJ2-7
D: NA
size: few

DNA: TGTGCCAGCACTGGGGGAGGCCACGAGCAGTACTTC
CDR3: CASTGGGHEQYF
V: TRBV6-5
J: TRBJ2-7
D: NA
size: NA